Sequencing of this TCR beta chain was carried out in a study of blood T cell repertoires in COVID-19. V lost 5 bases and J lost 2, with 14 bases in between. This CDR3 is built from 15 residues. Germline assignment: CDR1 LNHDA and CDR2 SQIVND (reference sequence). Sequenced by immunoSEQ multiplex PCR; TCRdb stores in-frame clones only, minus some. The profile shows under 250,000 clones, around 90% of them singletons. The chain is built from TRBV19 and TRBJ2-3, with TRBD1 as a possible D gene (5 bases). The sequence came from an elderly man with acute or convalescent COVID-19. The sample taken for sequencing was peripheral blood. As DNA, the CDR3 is TGTGCCAGTAGTCACGGACAAGGGTACACAGATACGCAGTATTTT. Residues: CASSHGQGYTDTQYF.